Below are 18 T cell receptor beta chains sequenced from a single sample in a study of blood T cell repertoires in COVID-19. The assay was immunoSEQ multiplex PCR, and TCRdb's table has in-frame clones only and misses some. The table has hundreds of thousands of clones, around 89% seen once. Sample: PBMCs or T cells enriched from blood (not recorded which). The receptors stem from a man aged 40-49 years who had recovered from COVID-19.

The chain is built from TRBV3-1 (or the pseudogene TRBV3-2) and TRBJ2-1, with 10 bases matching TRBD2. CDR3 length: 21 residues. Trimming cost V 1 base and J 0 bases; bases outside gene matches: 15. CDR1 is LGHDT and CDR2 is YNNKEL in the germline V gene (reference sequence). CDR3 nucleotides: TGTGCCAGCAGCCAAGTACGCTTTACTAGCGGGATGCAACGCTCCTACAATGAGCAGTTCTTC. Amino acid sequence: CASSQVRFTSGMQRSYNEQFF.

This chain links TRBV19 with TRBJ2-2; 9 bases fit TRBD2. There are 14 residues in the CDR3. CDR1 is LNHDA and CDR2 is SQIVND in the germline V gene (reference sequence). V lost 4 bases to trimming and J lost 7 bases; unmatched junction nucleotides: 4. The CDR3 reads CASSSGRANGELFF. The CDR3 bases are TGTGCCAGTAGTAGCGGGAGGGCGAACGGGGAGCTGTTTTTT.

The CDR3 DNA reads as TGTGCCAGCAGCGTGAGGACAGGGATAGCGGGCTACACCTTC. Translation gives CASSVRTGIAGYTF. V and J are TRBV9 and TRBJ1-2; 8 positions match TRBD1. The V gene's germline CDR1 is SGDLS and CDR2 YYNGEE. The CDR3 extends over 14 amino acids. J was trimmed by 8 bases and V by 2 bases; bases with no gene match: 8.

The V gene is TRBV11-3, the J gene TRBJ2-3; 11 positions match TRBD2. Germline V gene sequence: CDR1 SGHNT, CDR2 YENEEA. This CDR3 region has 18 residues. The J segment lost 2 bases and the V segment lost 3 bases, leaving 10 bases of the junction unmatched. CDR3 sequence: CASSFPSGGSHPTDTQYF. The CDR3 DNA is TGTGCCAGCAGCTTTCCTAGCGGGGGGTCCCACCCCACAGATACGCAGTATTTT.

The CDR3 DNA reads TGTGCCAGTAGTATAGTGGCAGACCAAGAGACCCAGTACTTC. It specifies CASSIVADQETQYF. The gene calls are TRBV19 and TRBJ2-5; D uncertain. The CDR3 extends over 14 amino acids. Trimming left V 1 base short and J 0 bases short, with 6 bases between. Germline V CDR1 and CDR2: LNHDA, SQIVND (reference sequence).

The J gene is TRBJ1-5, the V gene TRBV29-1, with TRBD1 matching over 7 bases. The trim removed 7 bases at V and 5 bases at J, leaving 11 bases unmatched. Germline CDR1 is SQVTM and CDR2 is ANQGSEA. This CDR3 contains 14 residues. The CDR3, as DNA: TGCAGCGCTTCCTCGACAGGGAAGGATCAGCCCCAGCATTTT. Its protein product is CSASSTGKDQPQHF.

This chain connects TRBV7-9 to TRBJ2-1; 8 bases are shared with TRBD2. Per the germline V gene, CDR1 is SEHNR and CDR2 is FQNEAQ (reference sequence). V shed 4 bases and J 0 bases; nucleotides not matched to a gene: 5. This CDR3 comprises 16 residues. The DNA of the CDR3 is TGTGCCAGCAGCTCAAGCGGGACTAGCTCCTACAATGAGCAGTTCTTC. Its protein is CASSSSGTSSYNEQFF.

The rearrangement links TRBV11-2 to TRBJ2-1; D is possibly TRBD2 (5 bases). The CDR3 length is 16 residues. V was cut by 5 bases and J by 5 bases, with 19 bases left in between. Germline V gene sequence: CDR1 SGHAT, CDR2 FQNNGV. DNA of the CDR3: TGTGCCAGCAGCCCCCCCCGAGCCGGGGTCCACAATGAGCAGTTCTTC. It encodes CASSPPRAGVHNEQFF.

The chain joins TRBV9 to TRBJ2-5, with 9 bases identical to TRBD2. V shed 5 bases, J shed 5 bases, and the junction held 16 bases outside the gene matches. The CDR3 consists of 17 residues. CDR1 and CDR2 (germline): SGDLS, YYNGEE. CDR3: CASSPLLGASGIETQYF. CDR3 bases: TGTGCCAGCAGTCCACTTCTCGGGGCTAGCGGGATCGAGACCCAGTACTTC.

The sample holds one count of this clone. The chain is built from TRBV10-3 and TRBJ1-6; D gene unclear. V was clipped by 1 base and J by 7 bases, with 11 bases between them. CDR1 is ENHRY and CDR2 is SYGVKD in the germline V gene. The CDR3 totals 15 residues. CDR3 DNA sequence: TGTGCCATCAGTGAGTGGGGTGGACTAAATTCACCCCTCCACTTT. Translated: CAISEWGGLNSPLHF.

Only one count was recorded for this clone. The chain employs TRBV27 and TRBJ1-2, with D tentatively TRBD1 (5 bases). Germline loops: CDR1 MNHEY, CDR2 SMNVEV (reference sequence). The length of the CDR3 is 13 residues. Trimming took off 6 bases at V and 0 bases at J, with 8 bases between the two ends. CDR3 coding DNA: TGTGCCAGCAGACCGGACACTAACTATGGCTACACCTTC. Translation: CASRPDTNYGYTF.

This clone showed up just once. The genes are TRBV11-2 and TRBJ2-7; D is unclear. CDR3 length: 14 amino acids. The germline CDR1 and CDR2 sequences are SGHAT and FQNNGV. Trimming took off 4 bases at V and 4 bases at J, with 14 bases between the two ends. The CDR3 reads CASSSSRSRYEQYF. CDR3 nucleotide sequence: TGTGCCAGCAGCTCTAGTAGGAGTAGATACGAGCAGTACTTC.

The chain carries TRBV19 and TRBJ2-1, with D maybe TRBD1 (5 bases). Germline V gene lookup returns CDR1 LNHDA and CDR2 SQIVND (reference sequence). This CDR3 region has 15 residues. The ends were cut back, 3 bases at V and 0 bases at J, with 9 bases in the middle. CDR3 residues: CASSMGRDSYNEQFF. The CDR3 DNA reads as TGTGCCAGTAGTATGGGCAGGGACTCCTACAATGAGCAGTTCTTC.

The chain carries TRBV25-1 and TRBJ2-2, with TRBD1 matching 11 bases. The junction had 12 bases not matched to a gene; V was cut back by 5 bases and J by 4 bases. The germline CDR1 and CDR2 sequences are MGHDK and SYGVNS. CDR3 length: 18 amino acids. CDR3 in DNA: TGTGCCAGCAGTAGGGTAGGACAGGGGGCGCGGAGCACCGGGGAGCTGTTTTTT. Amino acid sequence: CASSRVGQGARSTGELFF.

The sample holds one count of this clone. The rearrangement uses TRBV7-9 and TRBJ1-2, with a possible D match to TRBD1 (5 bases). The CDR3 sequence is 17 residues long. The V end was cut by 0 bases, the J end by 6 bases, with 20 bases between. Germline V gene data show CDR1 as SEHNR and CDR2 as FQNEAQ (reference sequence). CDR3: CASSLAAPYQGFDGYTF. Written as DNA, the CDR3 is TGTGCCAGCAGCTTAGCAGCCCCTTACCAGGGTTTTGATGGCTACACCTTC.

J is TRBJ2-3 and V is TRBV1; TRBD2, the table's D call, was not compared with the DNA. TRBV1 is a pseudogene locus. This CDR3 is 14 amino acids long. CDR3 nucleotide sequence: TGCACCAGCAGCCAAGTTAAGCAAACAGATACGCAGTATTTT. It codes for CTSSQVKQTDTQYF.

This rearrangement joins TRBV6-5 to TRBJ2-7, with 10 bases fitting TRBD1. The CDR3 is 16 residues long. Germline loops: CDR1 MNHEY, CDR2 SVGAGI. Trimming at V came to 4 bases and at J to 6 bases, leaving 12 bases not matched to a gene. CDR3 in amino acids: CASSSPDWTGGREQYF. CDR3 nucleotides: TGTGCCAGCAGTTCCCCGGACTGGACAGGGGGGCGCGAGCAGTACTTC.

The gene calls are TRBV6-5 and TRBJ1-6, with 8 bases matching TRBD1. CDR1 is MNHEY and CDR2 is SVGAGI in the germline V gene. V lost 6 bases, J lost 10 bases, and 8 bases stayed unmatched. The CDR3 spans 14 residues. CDR3 DNA sequence: TGTGCCAGCAGCTTGGACAGGGCTAGGTCACCCCTCCACTTT. This translates into CASSLDRARSPLHF.